Included here is one T cell receptor (beta chain) sequence, with context. Its matching antigen is unknown. The germline gives CDR1 MDHEN, CDR2 SYDVKM. The V end was cut by 4 bases, the J end by 7 bases, with 13 bases between. The CDR3 length is 14 residues. TCRdb itself ran the RACE reads through MiXCR, one entry per CDR3 protein. The top ten clones hold 2.3% of a sample with over 35,000 distinct CDR3 sequences, about 12% of them seen once. The sample originates from a study of human T cells and chemical hapten exposure. Study-wide context: Upper back patch tests used 0.01% DPC, scored after 6 days.

General study points: Compared with pre-sensitization or healthy control sets, expanded TCRs clustered more.

The time point denotes: patch test 3, about 24 weeks after DPC sensitization. Treatment indicated: therapeutic diphenylcyclopropenone sensitization with weekly scalp DPC. Total RNA came from unfractionated whole blood. The clonotype originates from a woman between 40 and 50 years old with alopecia areata. Some clones in this sample may be carry-over from other donors' samples. The input for sequencing was whole blood, taken in connection with sensitization to the hapten diphenylcyclopropenone (DPC). The chain is built from TRBV28 and TRBJ1-4; a possible D gene is TRBD1 (6 bases). The CDR3, as DNA: TGTGCCAGCAGTTCTGGGGGCTGGGGTGAAAAACTGTTTTTT. As protein: CASSSGGWGEKLFF.